A selection of T cell receptor beta chains follows, all from one sample in a study of T cells in Graves' hyperthyroidism and ophthalmopathy. TCRdb reanalysed the multiplex PCR reads using MiXCR and keeps one entry per CDR3 protein. The sample has approximately 640,000 distinct CDR3 sequences, 16% seen once. The specimen sequenced was blood. Receptors originate from a woman between 25 and 40 years old with Graves' hyperthyroidism. The CDR3 runs from the conserved cysteine through the conserved F or W. Each record gives: J gene, clone size, D gene, V gene, CDR3 protein, CDR3 DNA. D genes are given only for firm matches. Some rows mark clone size as missing; the rest say once, few, many or name a class of expanded clone.

>TRBJ2-7|few|TRBD2|TRBV6-1
CASRPTSGRYEQYF
TGTGCCAGCAGACCGACTAGCGGGAGATACGAGCAGTACTTC
>TRBJ2-7|many|TRBD1|TRBV6-2/TRBV6-3
CASRRTGRSYEQYF
TGTGCCAGCAGGCGGACAGGACGTTCCTACGAGCAGTACTTC
>TRBJ2-7|many|TRBD1|TRBV6-1
CASRNRDRGGMHEQYF
TGTGCCAGCAGAAACCGGGACAGGGGAGGAATGCACGAGCAGTACTTC
>TRBJ2-1|many|TRBD2|TRBV6-2/TRBV6-3
CASRTSGGYNEQFF
TGTGCCAGCAGAACTAGCGGAGGCTACAATGAGCAGTTCTTC
>TRBJ2-2|many|-|TRBV9
CASSPRFALRTGELFF
TGTGCCAGCAGCCCAAGATTCGCGCTTCGGACCGGGGAGCTGTTTTTT
>TRBJ2-7|many|-|TRBV6-1
CASVLQANQAYEQYF
TGTGCCAGCGTACTCCAGGCCAATCAAGCCTACGAGCAGTACTTC
>TRBJ2-3|many|-|TRBV12-3/TRBV12-4
CASSLLSGPRPDTQYF
TGTGCCAGCAGTTTATTATCCGGGCCCCGCCCAGATACGCAGTATTTT
>TRBJ2-1|many|-|TRBV11-1
CASSLDGRNYNEQFF
TGTGCCAGCAGCTTAGATGGCCGGAACTACAATGAGCAGTTCTTC
>TRBJ2-3|many|TRBD2|TRBV7-2
CASSLHSSVAGGATDTQYF
TGTGCCAGCAGTCTACACTCCTCTGTAGCGGGGGGCGCCACAGATACGCAGTATTTT
>TRBJ2-2|few|-|TRBV20-1
CSALLALNTGELFF
TGCAGTGCTCTATTGGCCCTGAACACCGGGGAGCTGTTTTTT
>TRBJ2-1|many|TRBD2|TRBV28
CASSYLSGGDFNNEQFF
TGTGCCAGCAGTTATCTGAGCGGGGGGGACTTTAACAATGAGCAGTTCTTC
>TRBJ2-1|-|TRBD2|TRBV6-2/TRBV6-3
CASMGGSSYNEQFF
TGTGCCAGCATGGGGGGGAGCTCCTACAATGAGCAGTTCTTC
>TRBJ1-1|many|-|TRBV28
CASSSQASYTEAFF
TGTGCCAGCAGTTCGCAGGCCTCGTACACTGAAGCTTTCTTT
>TRBJ2-5|many|-|TRBV6-1
CASSEWRGPRSRETQYF
TGTGCCAGCAGTGAATGGAGAGGTCCCCGGTCTCGGGAGACCCAGTACTTC
>TRBJ2-7|many|-|TRBV5-1
CASRHITGYEQYF
TGCGCCAGCAGGCATATAACAGGCTACGAGCAGTACTTC